This record covers a single T cell receptor beta chain. What it binds is not known. Germline CDR1 SGHTA, CDR2 FQGNSA. V lost 4 bases to trimming and J lost 9 bases; unmatched junction nucleotides: 3. There are 15 residues in the CDR3. Pooling covered second doses at about 4 or about 12 weeks. Sequenced by immunoSEQ multiplex PCR; TCRdb stores in-frame clones only, minus some. The sample yields 150,000 or so clones, approximately 92% seen once. The source of the sample is a study of T cell responses to AZD1222 COVID-19 vaccine. General observations from the study: Females made up more of the donors, who were largely white British, and clonal diversity may have come out too low. Reports indicate that nearly half of spike-specific TCRs are directed at unmutated variant regions. Receipt of two AZD1222 doses was followed by a rise in Spike-specific TCR breadth and depth.

This clonotype was sampled from an adult who received the AZD1222 COVID-19 vaccine. Source: peripheral blood, taken 28 days after the second AZD1222 dose. The V and J genes are TRBV7-2 and TRBJ2-1; 16 bases fit TRBD2. The CDR3 protein is CASSSGLAGGTEQFF. The CDR3 DNA reads as TGTGCCAGCAGCTCGGGACTAGCGGGAGGGACTGAGCAGTTCTTC.